Presented here are 27 T cell receptor beta chains from one specimen sequenced in a study of T-cell memory formation after mild COVID-19. TCRdb re-called the 5' RACE reads through MiXCR, storing one row per CDR3 protein. The table has approximately 570,000 distinct CDR3 sequences, around 17% seen once. The sample comprised PBMCs or a T cell subset sorted from them (not recorded which). These receptors all come from an adult woman who had mild COVID-19 (a few samples of this study predate the infection). Cell type and time point are not known.

In its sample, this clonotype was seen a few times. The V gene is TRBV6-5, the J gene TRBJ2-1; 10 nucleotides line up with TRBD2. The CDR3 totals 16 residues. V shed 0 bases and J 7 bases; nucleotides not matched to a gene: 6. In germline, CDR1 is MNHEY, CDR2 SVGAGI. CDR3 protein: CASSYSIGLAANEQFF. For the CDR3, the DNA is TGTGCCAGCAGTTACTCGATAGGACTAGCGGCTAATGAGCAGTTCTTC.

The table lists this clonotype with a few counts. V and J are TRBV5-4 and TRBJ2-2; 8 bases line up with TRBD2. V gave up 4 bases and J gave up 2 bases; unmatched junction bases: 7. Germline V gene sequence: CDR1 SGHNT, CDR2 YYREEE (reference sequence). This CDR3 is built from 16 residues. CDR3 DNA sequence: TGTGCCAGCAGCCTCGATAGCGGGATTAACACCGGGGAGCTGTTTTTT. Its protein is CASSLDSGINTGELFF.

The table lists this clonotype with a few counts. The chain combines TRBV15 with TRBJ2-7; tentatively, D is TRBD2 (5 bases). Per the germline V gene, CDR1 is LNHNV and CDR2 is YYDKDF (reference sequence). V was trimmed by 3 bases and J by 9 bases, leaving 18 bases between them. CDR3 length: 14 amino acids. CDR3 amino acids: CATSSQDSIRWQYF. DNA for the CDR3: TGTGCCACCAGCAGCCAGGACTCGATTAGGTGGCAGTACTTC.

The chain is built from TRBV27 and TRBJ2-1, with 9 bases that match TRBD2. CDR3 length: 16 amino acids. Trimming at V came to 6 bases and at J to 7 bases, leaving 13 bases not matched to a gene. Germline V gives CDR1 MNHEY, CDR2 SMNVEV (reference sequence). CDR3 region: CASSTLSGGLGNEQFF. CDR3 nucleotides: TGTGCCAGCAGCACCCTCAGCGGGGGGCTAGGGAATGAGCAGTTCTTC.

V and J are TRBV5-4 and TRBJ2-3, with D unresolved. Germline CDR1 and CDR2: SGHNT and YYREEE (reference sequence). The CDR3 consists of 19 residues. Trimming cost V 3 bases and J 0 bases, with 23 bases left between them. CDR3 sequence reads: CASSSTWIIPSSSTDTQYF. CDR3 in DNA: TGTGCCAGCAGCTCGACCTGGATTATACCCTCATCTAGCACAGATACGCAGTATTTT. The whole variable domain, remainder taken from reference TRBV5-4 and TRBJ2-3, is ETGVTQSPTHLIKTRGQQVTLRCSSQSGHNTVSWYQQALGQGPQFIFQYYREEENGRGNFPPRFSGLQFPNYSSELNVNALELDDSALYLCASSSTWIIPSSSTDTQYFGPGTRLTVL.

This clonotype occurred a few times. The chain joins TRBV7-9 to TRBJ1-1; D not certain. Germline lookup yields CDR1 SEHNR and CDR2 FQNEAQ (reference sequence). Trimming left V 0 bases short and J 4 bases short, with 15 bases between. This CDR3 is built from 16 residues. The CDR3 region has the DNA TGTGCCAGCAGCTTAGCCCGTCGAGGCATGACCACTGAAGCTTTCTTT. Translation: CASSLARRGMTTEAFF.

The chain uses TRBV7-9 and TRBJ2-3, with TRBD2 matching 9 bases. The trim removed 3 bases at V and 2 bases at J, leaving 3 bases unmatched. The CDR3 spans 15 residues. Germline lookup yields CDR1 SEHNR and CDR2 FQNEAQ (reference sequence). Here the CDR3 DNA reads TGTGCCAGCAGCTTTAGCGGGAGTAACACAGATACGCAGTATTTT. Translating gives CASSFSGSNTDTQYF. Full variable domain (missing parts from reference TRBV7-9 and TRBJ2-3): DTGVSQNPRHKITKRGQNVTFRCDPISEHNRLYWYRQTLGQGPEFLTYFQNEAQLEKSRLLSDRFSAERPKGSFSTLEIQRTEQGDSAMYLCASSFSGSNTDTQYFGPGTRLTVL.

J is TRBJ2-5 and V is TRBV29-1; 7 nucleotides match TRBD1. Germline trimming cut 8 bases from V and 2 bases from J; bases unmatched to any gene: 8. The length of the CDR3 is 13 residues. Per germline, CDR1 SQVTM and CDR2 ANQGSEA. The CDR3 DNA sequence: TGCAGCTGCGTTGGGGACAGTCAAGAGACCCAGTACTTC. Its translation is CSCVGDSQETQYF.

The sample holds a few counts of this clonotype. The J gene is TRBJ2-5, the V gene TRBV20-1; 9 bases line up with TRBD2. The CDR3 loop spans 16 amino acids. Germline V gene data show CDR1 as DFQATT and CDR2 as SNEGSKA (reference sequence). As DNA, the CDR3 is TGCGCTATGCTCTGGTGGGCTAGCGGGGTTCAAGAGACCCAGTACTTC. This encodes CAMLWWASGVQETQYF.

This clonotype has a count of ten or more. This chain connects TRBV7-9 to TRBJ2-3; 12 bases are shared with TRBD2. Germline CDR1 SEHNR, CDR2 FQNEAQ (reference sequence). The trim removed 1 base at V and 4 bases at J, leaving 3 bases unmatched. The CDR3 runs 16 residues. Here the CDR3 DNA reads TGTGCCAGCAGCTTAGGACTAGCGGGAGCGGCAGATACGCAGTATTTT. It codes for CASSLGLAGAADTQYF. The whole variable domain, remainder taken from reference TRBV7-9 and TRBJ2-3, is DTGVSQNPRHKITKRGQNVTFRCDPISEHNRLYWYRQTLGQGPEFLTYFQNEAQLEKSRLLSDRFSAERPKGSFSTLEIQRTEQGDSAMYLCASSLGLAGAADTQYFGPGTRLTVL.

This clonotype was detected a few times. The J gene is TRBJ2-7, the V gene TRBV7-9, with D possibly being TRBD1 or TRBD2 (7 bases each). Trimming left V 5 bases short and J 2 bases short, with 19 bases between. The CDR3 covers 16 residues. Germline V CDR1 and CDR2: SEHNR, FQNEAQ (reference sequence). The CDR3 coding sequence is TGTGCCAGCAGCGAAAGGGGAGGGACAGATCCCTACGAGCAGTACTTC. This codes for CASSERGGTDPYEQYF. Full variable domain (outside the CDR3, taken from reference TRBV7-9 and TRBJ2-7): DTGVSQNPRHKITKRGQNVTFRCDPISEHNRLYWYRQTLGQGPEFLTYFQNEAQLEKSRLLSDRFSAERPKGSFSTLEIQRTEQGDSAMYLCASSERGGTDPYEQYFGPGTRLTVT.

This clonotype showed up just a few times. The chain links TRBV12-3 or TRBV12-4 to TRBJ1-1, with D perhaps matching TRBD1 (5 bases). V was clipped by 6 bases and J by 5 bases, with 16 bases between them. This CDR3 region has 14 residues. CDR3 residues: CASSPLWGVTEAFF. The CDR3 nucleotides read TGTGCCAGCAGCCCACTCTGGGGGGTAACTGAAGCTTTCTTT.

This chain uses TRBV12-3 or TRBV12-4 with TRBJ2-7, with 7 bases fitting TRBD1. V lost 2 bases to trimming and J lost 5 bases; unmatched junction nucleotides: 6. The CDR3 has 14 residues. CDR3 nucleotides: TGTGCCAGCAGTTTACGTCTAGGGGGCCACGAGCAGTACTTC. Translation: CASSLRLGGHEQYF.

V gene TRBV5-1 combines with J gene TRBJ2-7; no clear D. From germline, CDR1 is SGHRS and CDR2 YFSETQ. Trimming left V 1 base short and J 2 bases short, with 13 bases between. This CDR3 contains 15 residues. Written as DNA, the CDR3 is TGCGCCAGCAGCTTGTCCCGGCCCGCTCCCTACGAGCAGTACTTC. Amino acids: CASSLSRPAPYEQYF.

Only a few counts were recorded for this clonotype. The chain links TRBV5-1 to TRBJ2-1; D call uncertain. Germline lookup yields CDR1 SGHRS and CDR2 YFSETQ. The CDR3 has 15 residues. With 0 bases removed from V and 3 bases from J, the gap between germline ends came to 10 bases. The CDR3 sequence: CASSLGDGNYNEQFF. The CDR3, as DNA: TGCGCCAGCAGCTTGGGGGATGGAAACTACAATGAGCAGTTCTTC.

This clonotype was seen a few times. The gene calls are TRBV5-4 and TRBJ2-1; D is unresolved. The V gene lost 2 bases and the J gene lost 8 bases, with 17 bases spanning the gap. CDR1 is SGHNT and CDR2 is YYREEE in the germline V gene (reference sequence). This CDR3 spans 15 amino acids. The DNA for the CDR3 is TGTGCCAGCAGCTTTGTTGCGGCAAATCCCGATGAGCAGTTCTTC. Protein: CASSFVAANPDEQFF.

This clonotype was seen a handful of times. Written as DNA, the CDR3 is TGTGCCAGCATCCATGGACGGGGGTTATCTAGCACAGATACGCAGTATTTT. Translating it yields CASIHGRGLSSTDTQYF. The chain recombines TRBV7-6 with TRBJ2-3; D is perhaps TRBD2 (6 bases). Per germline, CDR1 SGHVS and CDR2 FNYEAQ. The length of the CDR3 is 17 residues. Deletions cut 7 bases from V and 0 bases from J, with 20 bases between.

In its sample, this clonotype was seen a few times. This sequence joins TRBV6-1 and TRBJ1-6, with D uncertain. Between the trimmed V and J ends, which lost 1 base and 5 bases, there was a span of 3 bases. From germline, CDR1 is MNHNS and CDR2 SASEGT. There are 13 residues in the CDR3. The CDR3 sequence: CASSEENNSPLHF. Written as DNA, the CDR3 is TGTGCCAGCAGTGAAGAGAATAATTCACCCCTCCACTTT.

In nucleotides, the CDR3 is TGTGCCAGCAGTTTTACAGGGTCGAATAGCAATCAGCCCCAGCATTTT. This gives the protein CASSFTGSNSNQPQHF. The chain joins TRBV12-3 or TRBV12-4 to TRBJ1-5; perhaps TRBD1 as D (6 bases). Trimming took off 3 bases at V and 0 bases at J, with 12 bases between the two ends. This CDR3 spans 16 amino acids.

This rearrangement joins TRBV4-1 to TRBJ1-1; D unclear. Per germline, CDR1 MGHRA and CDR2 YSYEKL. Between the trimmed V and J ends, which lost 8 bases and 6 bases, there was a span of 16 bases. The CDR3 has 13 amino acids. The CDR3 DNA is TGCGCCAGCCAGCCATTGGGTAGCCCTGAAGCTTTCTTT. It is translated as CASQPLGSPEAFF.

The chain is built from TRBV6-2 or TRBV6-3 and TRBJ2-1; the D gene is possibly TRBD2 (5 bases). The length of the CDR3 is 16 residues. From germline, CDR1 is MNHEY and CDR2 SVGEGT. Trimming left V 3 bases short and J 0 bases short, with 12 bases between. The CDR3: CASSYSAPSSYNEQFF. CDR3 bases: TGTGCCAGCAGTTATAGCGCCCCTAGCTCCTACAATGAGCAGTTCTTC.

The rearrangement links TRBV6-6 to TRBJ2-5; the D call may be TRBD1 or TRBD2 (5 bases each). V lost 6 bases, J lost 7 bases, and 12 bases lay in between. Germline V gene lookup returns CDR1 MNHNY and CDR2 SVGAGI (reference sequence). The CDR3 runs 12 residues. CDR3 protein: CASSWAGGTQYF. In DNA form, the CDR3 reads TGTGCCAGCAGCTGGGCTGGGGGGACCCAGTACTTC.

The chain joins TRBV5-1 to TRBJ2-3; D could derive from TRBD1 or TRBD2 (5 bases each). Germline CDR1 SGHRS, CDR2 YFSETQ. V gave up 5 bases and J gave up 4 bases, with 14 bases separating them. CDR3 length: 14 amino acids. The CDR3 loop reads CASRSGTEADTQYF. CDR3 nucleotide sequence: TGCGCCAGCAGATCAGGGACCGAGGCAGATACGCAGTATTTT.

The chain carries TRBV9 and TRBJ2-1, with D uncertain. CDR3 length: 12 amino acids. Germline CDR1 and CDR2: SGDLS and YYNGEE. The germline V and J ends were trimmed by 4 bases and 8 bases, with 10 bases remaining between them. As DNA, the CDR3 is TGTGCCAGCAGCTCCCCCGTGGATGAGCAGTTCTTC. It translates to CASSSPVDEQFF.

This clonotype was found a few times. The chain uses TRBV20-1 and TRBJ2-2, with D possibly being TRBD1 (6 bases). V gave up 5 bases and J gave up 1 base, with 11 bases separating them. The CDR3 covers 14 residues. CDR1 is DFQATT, CDR2 SNEGSKA, per germline (reference sequence). As DNA, the CDR3 is TGCAGTGCTTCGGACAGAGAGAACACCGGGGAGCTGTTTTTT. Translating it yields CSASDRENTGELFF.

The chain recombines TRBV5-5 with TRBJ1-6, with TRBD1 matching over 7 bases. The length of the CDR3 is 16 residues. V lost 3 bases to trimming and J lost 9 bases; unmatched junction nucleotides: 12. The germline gives CDR1 SGHKS, CDR2 YYEKEE (reference sequence). For the CDR3, the DNA is TGTGCCAGCAGCTCCTCCCCGACAGGGATGAGTTCACCCCTCCACTTT. Protein sequence: CASSSSPTGMSSPLHF.

The chain combines TRBV18 with TRBJ2-1; 8 bases map to TRBD1. Germline V gives CDR1 KGHSH, CDR2 LQKENI. J lost 7 bases, V lost 8 bases, and 7 bases had no gene match. This CDR3 is 13 amino acids long. This CDR3 is CASHDRGMNEQFF. CDR3 DNA: TGTGCCAGCCACGACAGGGGTATGAATGAGCAGTTCTTC. Full variable domain (outside the CDR3, taken from reference TRBV18 and TRBJ2-1): NAGVMQNPRHLVRRRGQEARLRCSPMKGHSHVYWYRQLPEEGLKFMVYLQKENIIDESGMPKERFSAEFPKEGPSILRIQQVVRGDSAAYFCASHDRGMNEQFFGPGTRLTVL.